This T cell receptor (beta chain) was identified during a study of T cell responses to AZD1222 COVID-19 vaccine (dated by TCRdb to the early 2020s). As for the study more broadly: A total of more than 230 trial participants underwent TCR sequencing, of whom 207 received two doses of AZD1222 and around 25 received two doses of the MenACWY control vaccine. Trial participants were enrolled into age subgroups of 18-55, 56-69 and 70-plus years, which contained approximately 150, 28 and 58 TCR-sequenced participants, respectively.

Taken from cysteine to phenylalanine, the CDR3 has 19 residues. The read is trimmed to its CDR3 DNA, 57 bases read in frame from base 1. Compared with germline, V lacks 1 base and J lacks 1 base; bases without a gene match: 11. CDR1 GTSNPN and CDR2 SVGIG are derived from the germline V gene (reference sequence). The research as a whole found: A significant rise in spike-specific TCR breadth and depth was observed after two AZD1222 doses relative to day 0 and relative to MenACWY recipients. Vaccine-associated CD4 TCRs spanned the whole spike protein, with dominant responses in regions 160-218 and 743-854. In the small 56-69-year group, the increase in depth fell short of significance, most likely because of low power. Participants were mostly white British and included more females than males, and it was suggested by the authors that clonal diversity may have been underestimated. Conclusions about previously exposed vaccinees are limited, since just five or six AZD1222 recipients were seropositive for SARS-CoV-2 at baseline. Because no day 14 peak-response samples were available, repertoires were characterized only after the peak T cell response. Reportedly, close to half of the unique spike-specific TCRs recognized epitopes lying outside the regions that are mutated in the B.1.351 and B.1.1.7 variants.

The time point label, read with the paper, signifies: baseline before first vaccination. The treatment or condition label, as the study defines it: meningococcal conjugate vaccine given as trial control. Vaccinee samples came from UK trials COV001 and COV002, including a single-blind randomized controlled phase 2/3 trial of AZD1222 (ChAdOx1 nCoV-19) in healthy adults. Trial participant PBMC samples were collected at day 0 and day 28 after the second dose for TCRbeta chain sequencing. The CDR3 regions of human TCRbeta chains were subjected to immunosequencing. From the authors' description of their analysis: TCRs in the repertoires were compared against a reference library of SARS-CoV-2-specific TCRs that had been generated with the MIRA antigen-specificity platform. Breadth was defined as the fraction of unique TCRs that were SARS-CoV-2-associated. Depth was defined as the fraction of total T cells that were SARS-CoV-2-associated. Each spike-specific TCR was assigned to its reactive spike region and to a CD4 or CD8 class using the MIRA data. Log10-transformed breadth and depth values were compared by one-way ANOVA with Sidak's multiple comparisons tests. This is the immuneACCESS table as TCRdb keeps it, with only in-frame sequences that have V and J called. A part of the clones is gone; compared with another copy, unresolved V genes explain less than half, and the rest is unexplained. The V and J calls and clone size were taken over from that table, and D and trimming were inferred from the DNA. The sample table shows 98,000 or so clones, and around nine tenths are seen once. The top ten clones comprise approximately 3.1% of the sample.

With regard to this clone: Its recognized antigen is unknown. No base-level quality is on record; no much larger clone is a single base apart.

The TCR comes from an adult in good health. The sample was peripheral blood, taken on day 0 of MenACWY control vaccination. In this chain, TRBV30 is recombined with TRBJ2-4; the junction holds 12 bases that match TRBD2. CDR3 reads: CAWSASPSGGAVAKNIQYF. The sequenced DNA is TGTGCCTGGAGTGCCTCCCCTAGCGGGGGGGCAGTGGCCAAAAACATTCAGTACTTC.